The 16 T cell receptor beta chains reported below all come from one sample, sequenced in a study of T cell responses to AZD1222 COVID-19 vaccine. The table came from immunoSEQ multiplex PCR; TCRdb's copy has only in-frame clones and leaves some out. The repertoire holds approximately 120,000 clones, about 90% seen once, with roughly 4.4% in the top ten. The sequencing used peripheral blood, collected on day 0 of MenACWY control vaccination. These receptor sequences come from an adult in good health.

The rearrangement links TRBV24-1 to TRBJ1-1, with TRBD1 matching 9 bases. The CDR3 spans 15 residues. CDR1 is KGHDR, CDR2 SFDVKD, per germline. Unmatched junction bases numbered 4, after V lost 5 bases and J lost 1 base. This chain's CDR3 is CATSVSTGGNTEAFF. CDR3 nucleotide sequence: TGTGCCACCAGTGTTTCGACAGGGGGGAACACTGAAGCTTTCTTT.

This chain uses TRBV9 with TRBJ2-1; D ambiguous. CDR1 and CDR2 (germline): SGDLS, YYNGEE. This CDR3 is built from 11 residues. With 3 bases removed from V and 7 bases from J, the gap between germline ends came to 5 bases. CDR3 DNA: TGTGCCAGCAGCGATTTTAATGAGCAGTTCTTC. Translation: CASSDFNEQFF. Full variable domain (remainder filled in from reference TRBV9 and TRBJ2-1): DSGVTQTPKHLITATGQRVTLRCSPRSGDLSVYWYQQSLDQGLQFLIQYYNGEERAKGNILERFSAQQFPDLHSELNLSSLELGDSALYFCASSDFNEQFFGPGTRLTVL.

This clone has a single count. The gene calls are TRBV6-2 or TRBV6-3 and TRBJ1-1; no reliable D call. Germline assignment: CDR1 MNHEY and CDR2 SVGEGT. V lost 5 bases, J lost 5 bases, and 12 bases lay in between. This CDR3 is built from 13 residues. CDR3 sequence reads: CASSPRQATEAFF. CDR3 in DNA: TGTGCCAGCAGTCCCCGGCAGGCGACTGAAGCTTTCTTT.

CDR3 sequence: CSVVGSGYNEQFF. CDR3 nucleotide sequence: TGCAGCGTTGTCGGGAGTGGGTACAATGAGCAGTTCTTC. This sequence joins TRBV29-1 and TRBJ2-1; weak D call: TRBD2 (6 bases). The length of the CDR3 is 13 residues. In germline, CDR1 is SQVTM, CDR2 ANQGSEA. Trimming left V 4 bases short and J 4 bases short, with 11 bases between.

This clone occurred once. V usage is TRBV19 and J usage is TRBJ2-2; TRBD2 is a possible D gene (6 bases). The CDR3 length is 19 residues. In germline, CDR1 is LNHDA, CDR2 SQIVND (reference sequence). V lost 2 bases and J 0 bases, leaving 19 bases between the germline ends. This CDR3 reads CASSIRSLAFTANTGELFF. The CDR3 DNA reads as TGTGCCAGTAGTATAAGATCCCTAGCGTTTACCGCGAACACCGGGGAGCTGTTTTTT.

Here the CDR3 reads CASSGKTGDTQYF. The CDR3 DNA follows: TGTGCCAGCAGCGGAAAGACAGGAGATACGCAGTATTTT. The chain employs TRBV7-2 and TRBJ2-3; D is perhaps TRBD1 (6 bases). The CDR3 is made up of 13 amino acids. Trimming cost V 5 bases and J 5 bases, with 11 bases left between them. CDR1 and CDR2 from the germline V gene are SGHTA and FQGNSA.

The J gene is TRBJ2-2, the V gene TRBV5-1; D may be TRBD2 (5 bases). Trimming left V 0 bases short and J 4 bases short, with 13 bases between. The germline gives CDR1 SGHRS, CDR2 YFSETQ. The CDR3 spans 16 residues. The CDR3 region is CASSLERVRGTGELFF. The CDR3 nucleotides read TGCGCCAGCAGCTTGGAGAGGGTACGTGGCACCGGGGAGCTGTTTTTT.

The chain recombines TRBV7-9 with TRBJ2-1; either TRBD1 or TRBD2 may supply D (5 bases each). The CDR3 is 12 amino acids. The V end was cut by 5 bases, the J end by 5 bases, with 7 bases between. Germline V gives CDR1 SEHNR, CDR2 FQNEAQ (reference sequence). CDR3 region: CASSGGNNEQFF. DNA for the CDR3: TGTGCCAGCAGCGGGGGAAACAATGAGCAGTTCTTC.

The rearrangement uses TRBV5-6 and TRBJ1-5; 7 nucleotides agree with TRBD1. The CDR3 runs 17 residues. Per the germline V gene, CDR1 is SGHDT and CDR2 is YYEEEE. V shed 4 bases, J shed 0 bases, and the junction held 10 bases outside the gene matches. The CDR3 DNA sequence: TGTGCCAGCAGCGCGATGGGGACAGATTATAGCAATCAGCCCCAGCATTTT. It yields the protein CASSAMGTDYSNQPQHF.

The rearrangement joins TRBV2 to TRBJ2-7, with D uncertain. The CDR3 is 11 amino acids. CDR1 and CDR2 (germline): SNHLY, FYNNEI. Trimming removed 2 bases at V and 3 bases at J, with 2 bases between. The CDR3 DNA reads as TGTGCCAGCAGTGAAATCTACGAGCAGTACTTC. Encoded protein: CASSEIYEQYF.

The CDR3 loop reads CASTHGLTNQPQHF. CDR3 nucleotide sequence: TGTGCCAGCACACACGGCTTGACAAATCAGCCCCAGCATTTT. The V gene is TRBV2, the J gene TRBJ1-5; D gene ambiguous. The CDR3 spans 14 residues. V gave up 7 bases and J gave up 4 bases, with 14 bases separating them. Germline CDR1 SNHLY, CDR2 FYNNEI.

The chain links TRBV11-2 to TRBJ2-7; TRBD1 aligns across 8 bases. CDR3 size: 11 residues. After removal of 8 bases from V and 6 bases from J, the junction contained 3 bases not matched to a gene. Germline CDR1 and CDR2: SGHAT and FQNNGV. CDR3: CASGQGFEQYF. The CDR3 DNA is TGTGCCAGCGGACAGGGTTTCGAGCAGTACTTC.

V gene TRBV20-1 combines with J gene TRBJ2-7, with 8 bases lining up with TRBD2. Germline V gives CDR1 DFQATT, CDR2 SNEGSKA (reference sequence). V shed 3 bases and J 4 bases; nucleotides not matched to a gene: 8. This CDR3 comprises 14 residues. The DNA of the CDR3 is TGCAGTGCTAGTTCCTGGCGGGGGGCGTACGAGCAGTACGTC. Translating it yields CSASSWRGAYEQYV.

This CDR3 reads CASSFGPPDRRYQPQHF. DNA for the CDR3: TGTGCCAGCAGTTTCGGACCTCCCGACAGAAGGTATCAGCCCCAGCATTTT. The chain has TRBV28 and TRBJ1-5; tentative D call: TRBD1 (5 bases). CDR1 MDHEN and CDR2 SYDVKM come from the germline V gene. The CDR3 covers 17 residues. V gave up 3 bases and J gave up 5 bases, with 20 bases separating them.

The V gene is TRBV18, the J gene TRBJ2-2, with D perhaps matching TRBD2 (5 bases). This CDR3 region has 16 residues. CDR1 is KGHSH, CDR2 LQKENI, per germline. The V gene lost 3 bases and the J gene lost 1 base, with 12 bases spanning the gap. CDR3 sequence reads: CASSPFRAGNTGELFF. CDR3 nucleotide sequence: TGTGCCAGCTCACCTTTTCGTGCGGGGAACACCGGGGAGCTGTTTTTT.

This CDR3 reads CASSPTGYHEQYV. The CDR3 DNA reads TGTGCCAGCAGCCCTACAGGGTACCACGAGCAGTACGTC. V and J are TRBV11-2 and TRBJ2-7, with a possible D match to TRBD1 (6 bases). There are 13 residues in the CDR3. The ends were cut back, 5 bases at V and 5 bases at J, with 13 bases in the middle. CDR1 is SGHAT and CDR2 is FQNNGV in the germline V gene.